The next 30 T cell receptor beta chains were all read from a single sample in a study of PD-1 blockade in classical Hodgkin lymphoma. This table comes from immunoSEQ multiplex PCR, and its TCRdb copy is limited to in-frame clones, with some not included. The sample shows some 49,000 clones, approximately 91% of them seen only once. This sample's time point: newly diagnosed, previously untreated cHL patient sample. Material for sequencing was peripheral blood mononuclear cells (PBMCs). These receptors were obtained from a human donor with classical Hodgkin lymphoma.

The chain combines TRBV2 with TRBJ1-1; a possible D gene is TRBD1 (5 bases). This CDR3 spans 15 amino acids. V was shortened by 6 bases and J by 0 bases, with 14 bases between the two germline ends. The V gene's germline CDR1 is SNHLY and CDR2 FYNNEI. For the CDR3, the DNA is TGTGCCAGCAGGACAGACAGAACTATGAACACTGAAGCTTTCTTT. Its translation: CASRTDRTMNTEAFF.

The chain uses TRBV19 and TRBJ2-7, with 7 bases lining up with TRBD1. There are 15 residues in the CDR3. The J segment lost 0 bases and the V segment lost 4 bases, leaving 6 bases of the junction unmatched. Germline-derived CDR1 and CDR2 are LNHDA and SQIVND (reference sequence). This CDR3 reads CASSTNRDSSYEQYF. Written as DNA, the CDR3 is TGTGCCAGTAGTACTAACCGGGACAGCTCCTACGAGCAGTACTTC.

This clone was seen only once. The genes are TRBV2 and TRBJ2-5; 11 bases match TRBD2. V lost 2 bases and J lost 5; bases outside the gene matches: 7. Germline loops: CDR1 SNHLY, CDR2 FYNNEI. The CDR3 runs to 16 residues. CDR3 protein: CASSERLAGPGETQYF. The DNA for the CDR3 is TGTGCCAGCAGTGAACGACTAGCGGGGCCGGGGGAGACCCAGTACTTC.

The V call is TRBV9, the J call TRBJ1-1; D unclear. The CDR3 has 15 residues. V lost 4 bases, J lost 4 bases, and 17 bases lay in between. The germline CDR1 and CDR2 sequences are SGDLS and YYNGEE. CDR3 sequence: CASSMLEGQFTEAFF. The CDR3 nucleotides are TGTGCCAGCAGCATGCTCGAGGGCCAGTTCACTGAAGCTTTCTTT.

The chain combines TRBV11-3 with TRBJ2-2; D not certain. Germline CDR1 SGHNT, CDR2 YENEEA. CDR3 size: 16 residues. Between the trimmed V and J ends, which lost 5 bases and 2 bases, there was a span of 15 bases. The CDR3 DNA is TGTGCCAGCAGCCTCAGTAGTCTGCCCAACACCGGGGAGCTGTTTTTT. Protein: CASSLSSLPNTGELFF.

The chain has TRBV5-8 and TRBJ1-4; D uncertain. Trimming removed 4 bases from V and 12 bases from J, with 10 bases in between. Germline V gene lookup returns CDR1 SGHTS and CDR2 YDEGEE. The CDR3 sequence is 11 residues long. CDR3 coding DNA: TGTGCCAGCAGCCCCCTGGACCAACTGTTTTTT. Protein: CASSPLDQLFF.

This clone showed up just a few times. The chain combines TRBV5-5 with TRBJ1-3; D unclear. Germline CDR1 is SGHKS and CDR2 is YYEKEE (reference sequence). Trimming removed 3 bases at V and 2 bases at J, with 12 bases between. The CDR3 totals 15 residues. CDR3 sequence reads: CASSSLAKAGNTIYF. The CDR3 nucleotides are TGTGCCAGCAGCTCCCTCGCGAAGGCTGGAAACACCATATATTTT.

This clone is a singleton in its sample. V is TRBV28 and J is TRBJ2-1; D unclear. The V end lost 3 bases, the J end lost 4 bases, and 10 bases lay between the germline ends. This CDR3 contains 14 residues. CDR1 is MDHEN, CDR2 SYDVKM, per germline. The CDR3 nucleotides read TGTGCCAGCAGTTTCCTTACGACTTACAATGAGCAGTTCTTC. Its translation is CASSFLTTYNEQFF.

The chain's CDR3 is CAWRRDVIEKLFF. DNA of the CDR3: TGTGCCTGGAGACGGGACGTAATTGAAAAACTGTTTTTT. The gene calls are TRBV30 and TRBJ1-4; perhaps TRBD1 as D (5 bases). Deletions cut 3 bases from V and 7 bases from J, with 12 bases between. The germline V gene has CDR1 GTSNPN and CDR2 SVGIG (reference sequence). CDR3 length: 13 residues. Variable domain in full (rest from reference TRBV30 and TRBJ1-4): SQTIHQWPATLVQPVGSPLSLECTVEGTSNPNLYWYRQAAGRGLQLLFYSVGIGQISSEVPQNLSASRPQDRQFILSSKKLLLSDSGFYLCAWRRDVIEKLFFGSGTQLSVL.

The chain uses TRBV19 and TRBJ1-1; D unclear. Deletions cut 7 bases from V and 1 base from J, with 10 bases between. CDR1 and CDR2 from the germline V gene are LNHDA and SQIVND (reference sequence). The CDR3 runs 13 residues. CDR3 in amino acids: CASISRENTEAFF. CDR3 nucleotides: TGTGCCAGTATTTCACGGGAGAACACTGAAGCTTTCTTT.

The V and J genes are TRBV5-1 and TRBJ2-2; D may be TRBD2 (6 bases). The CDR3 spans 14 residues. In germline, CDR1 is SGHRS, CDR2 YFSETQ. V lost 4 bases and J 7 bases, leaving 14 bases between the germline ends. The CDR3 reads CASSTIVADGELFF. The CDR3 nucleotides are TGCGCCAGCAGCACGATAGTAGCGGACGGGGAGCTGTTTTTT.

The chain is built from TRBV11-3 and TRBJ2-2, with D perhaps being TRBD1 or TRBD2 (5 bases each). V was clipped by 5 bases and J by 3 bases, with 16 bases between them. CDR1 and CDR2 (germline): SGHNT, YENEEA. The CDR3 has 16 residues. The CDR3 protein is CASSNRGQGYTGELFF. DNA of the CDR3: TGTGCCAGCAGCAATCGAGGGCAGGGCTACACCGGGGAGCTGTTTTTT.

A single count supports this clone. V gene TRBV25-1 combines with J gene TRBJ2-3; TRBD1 agrees at 9 bases. With V trimmed by 6 bases and J by 6 bases, 7 bases remained unmatched. There are 14 residues in the CDR3. CDR1 and CDR2 from the germline V gene are MGHDK and SYGVNS. The CDR3 nucleotides read TGTGCCAGCAGAGGAGACAGGGGGTGGGATACGCAGTATTTT. Amino acids: CASRGDRGWDTQYF.

This clone was seen once. The J gene is TRBJ2-7, the V gene TRBV5-4; D assignment may be TRBD1 or TRBD2 (6 bases each). Germline CDR1 and CDR2: SGHNT and YYREEE (reference sequence). The length of the CDR3 is 18 residues. V was cut by 2 bases and J by 0 bases, with 21 bases left in between. CDR3 sequence (DNA): TGTGCCAGCAGCTTCGGCGGGACACGCCGATACCCCTCCTACGAGCAGTACTTC. Its protein is CASSFGGTRRYPSYEQYF.

The rearrangement joins TRBV2 to TRBJ2-5, with unresolved D. The V end was cut by 8 bases, the J end by 3 bases, with 10 bases between. This CDR3 spans 12 amino acids. Germline V CDR1 and CDR2: SNHLY, FYNNEI. This chain's CDR3 is CASGALKETQYF. The CDR3 DNA follows: TGTGCCAGCGGAGCCCTGAAAGAGACCCAGTACTTC.

The chain combines TRBV2 with TRBJ1-5; 9 positions agree with TRBD1. CDR1 and CDR2 from the germline V gene are SNHLY and FYNNEI. CDR3 length: 14 residues. The V gene end was trimmed by 5 bases and the J gene end by 10 bases; junction bases not matched to a gene: 9. CDR3 protein: CASSPRTGDGPQHF. CDR3 coding DNA: TGTGCCAGCAGTCCGCGGACAGGGGACGGACCCCAGCATTTT.

This clone was seen only once. The chain couples TRBV6-1 to TRBJ2-3, with 8 bases lining up with TRBD2. This CDR3 region has 15 residues. Per germline, CDR1 MNHNS and CDR2 SASEGT. V was clipped by 5 bases and J by 1 base; unmatched bases: 5. Here the CDR3 reads CASSTRAGGTDTQYF. The DNA of the CDR3 is TGTGCCAGCAGTACGCGAGCGGGAGGCACAGATACGCAGTATTTT.

The chain uses TRBV6-6 and TRBJ1-4; 8 nucleotides match TRBD1. The trim removed 7 bases at V and 7 bases at J, leaving 8 bases unmatched. CDR3 length: 14 amino acids. Germline V gene sequence: CDR1 MNHNY, CDR2 SVGAGI (reference sequence). The CDR3 nucleotides read TGTGCCAGCAACTTCAGGGGGCTGGGTGAAAAACTGTTTTTT. Translated, it gives CASNFRGLGEKLFF.

J is TRBJ2-4 and V is TRBV14; D remains ambiguous. CDR3 length: 18 residues. The germline gives CDR1 SGHDN, CDR2 FVKESK. Trimming removed 1 base from V and 0 bases from J, with 16 bases in between. DNA for the CDR3: TGTGCCAGCAGCCAAGTGTCTTTGGGGTACCTAGCCAAAAACATTCAGTACTTC. This gives the protein CASSQVSLGYLAKNIQYF.

This clone occurred a few times. The V call is TRBV18, the J call TRBJ1-5, with TRBD1 identical over 8 bases. V lost 5 bases to trimming and J lost 4 bases; unmatched junction nucleotides: 7. The CDR3 has 15 residues. The germline gives CDR1 KGHSH, CDR2 LQKENI. The CDR3 is CASSGDRGENQPQHF. The CDR3 bases are TGTGCCAGCTCAGGAGACAGGGGTGAAAATCAGCCCCAGCATTTT.

The chain carries TRBV2 and TRBJ2-3; 10 bases are a match to TRBD2. The V gene end was trimmed by 9 bases and the J gene end by 1 base; junction bases not matched to a gene: 4. The CDR3 is made up of 14 amino acids. Germline-derived CDR1 and CDR2 are SNHLY and FYNNEI. This CDR3 is CASLAGVGTDTQYF. CDR3 nucleotide sequence: TGTGCCAGTCTAGCGGGAGTGGGCACAGATACGCAGTATTTT.

CDR3 nucleotide sequence: TGTGCCAGCAGTTACGACCAAGGGCCCCGGGGAGAGCAGTACTTC. Translation: CASSYDQGPRGEQYF. This chain joins TRBV6-5 and TRBJ2-7; D is perhaps TRBD2 (5 bases). Germline CDR1 MNHEY, CDR2 SVGAGI. The CDR3 runs to 15 residues. V was pared by 2 bases and J by 7 bases, with 18 bases between.

CDR3 nucleotides: TGTGCCAGTAGTGGGCCCCCCGGAGGGGCGAACACTGAAGCTTTCTTT. This encodes CASSGPPGGANTEAFF. The chain recombines TRBV19 with TRBJ1-1; D perhaps matches TRBD1 (5 bases). The V and J ends lost 5 bases and 1 base respectively, with 17 bases between them. CDR3 length equals 16 residues. Germline-derived CDR1 and CDR2 are LNHDA and SQIVND (reference sequence).

The chain couples TRBV7-6 to TRBJ2-1; D remains ambiguous. This CDR3 is built from 14 residues. Trimming cost V 0 bases and J 8 bases, with 11 bases left between them. CDR1 is SGHVS and CDR2 is FNYEAQ in the germline V gene. CDR3 amino acids: CASSLAGRSHEQFF. The CDR3 bases are TGTGCCAGCAGCTTAGCGGGCCGGTCCCATGAGCAGTTCTTC.

The chain joins TRBV11-2 to TRBJ2-7; the D gene could be TRBD1 or TRBD2 (5 bases each). Per germline, CDR1 SGHAT and CDR2 FQNNGV. The CDR3 covers 13 residues. V lost 4 bases and J 5 bases, leaving 12 bases between the germline ends. The DNA of the CDR3 is TGTGCCAGCAGCTCGGGACCAAAAGACGAGCAGTACTTC. It translates to CASSSGPKDEQYF. The entire variable domain, with the rest obtained from reference TRBV11-2 and TRBJ2-7, is as follows: EAGVAQSPRYKIIEKRQSVAFWCNPISGHATLYWYQQILGQGPKLLIQFQNNGVVDDSQLPKDRFSAERLKGVDSTLKIQPAKLEDSAVYLCASSSGPKDEQYFGPGTRLTVT.

This clone was seen a few times. The J gene is TRBJ2-1, the V gene TRBV5-1, with 7 bases matching TRBD1. The germline gives CDR1 SGHRS, CDR2 YFSETQ. The CDR3 has 13 residues. Trimming removed 0 bases from V and 9 bases from J; junction bases left unmatched: 3. The CDR3 here is CASSLEPGGEQFF. The CDR3 region has the DNA TGCGCCAGCAGCTTGGAGCCAGGGGGTGAGCAGTTCTTC. Using reference TRBV5-1 and TRBJ2-1 for the parts outside the CDR3, the full variable domain is KAGVTQTPRYLIKTRGQQVTLSCSPISGHRSVSWYQQTPGQGLQFLFEYFSETQRNKGNFPGRFSGRQFSNSRSEMNVSTLELGDSALYLCASSLEPGGEQFFGPGTRLTVL.

The chain recombines TRBV6-4 with TRBJ1-5; possibly TRBD1 for D (5 bases). The CDR3 totals 13 residues. Germline V gene lookup returns CDR1 MRHNA and CDR2 SNTAGT. V lost 4 bases, J lost 1 base, and 5 bases lay in between. DNA for the CDR3: TGTGCCAGCAGTGGGGACAGCAATCAGCCCCAGCATTTT. It yields the protein CASSGDSNQPQHF.

CDR3 amino acids: CAREITDTQYF. The CDR3 DNA reads TGTGCCCGAGAAATCACAGATACGCAGTATTTT. The V call is TRBV2, the J call TRBJ2-3; D unclear. V lost 11 bases and J 2 bases, leaving 8 bases between the germline ends. Per the germline V gene, CDR1 is SNHLY and CDR2 is FYNNEI. The CDR3 sequence is 11 residues long. The full variable domain, with the rest looked up from reference TRBV2 and TRBJ2-3, is EPEVTQTPSHQVTQMGQEVILRCVPISNHLYFYWYRQILGQKVEFLVSFYNNEISEKSEIFDDQFSVERPDGSNFTLKIRSTKLEDSAMYFCAREITDTQYFGPGTRLTVL.

The rearrangement uses TRBV7-3 and TRBJ2-6; D unresolved. The CDR3 runs to 18 residues. V lost 1 base, J lost 0 bases, and 13 bases lay in between. Germline values: CDR1 SGHTA, CDR2 FQGTGA. Written as DNA, the CDR3 is TGTGCCAGCAGCTTAAGGCCCTTGCCCAGCTCTGGGGCCAACGTCCTGACTTTC. Translation gives CASSLRPLPSSGANVLTF.

The V gene is TRBV6-5, the J gene TRBJ2-5, with no clear D. The CDR3 is 15 residues long. V lost 2 bases to trimming and J lost 5 bases, with 15 bases between them. The germline V gene encodes CDR1 MNHEY and CDR2 SVGAGI. CDR3 bases: TGTGCCAGCAGTTACGCTCGGGCCAGGACGGAGACCCAGTACTTC. This translates into CASSYARARTETQYF.